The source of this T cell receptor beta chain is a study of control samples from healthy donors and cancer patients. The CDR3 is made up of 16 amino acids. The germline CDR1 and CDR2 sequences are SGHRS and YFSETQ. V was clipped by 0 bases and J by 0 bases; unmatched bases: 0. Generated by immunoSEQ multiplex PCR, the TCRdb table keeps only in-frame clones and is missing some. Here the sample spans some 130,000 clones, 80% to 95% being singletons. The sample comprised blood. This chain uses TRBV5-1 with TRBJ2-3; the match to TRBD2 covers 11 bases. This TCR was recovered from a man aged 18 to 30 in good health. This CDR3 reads CASSLGLAGSTDTQYF. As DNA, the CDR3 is TGCGCCAGCAGCTTGGGACTAGCGGGGAGCACAGATACGCAGTATTTT. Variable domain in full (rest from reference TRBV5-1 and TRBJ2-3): KAGVTQTPRYLIKTRGQQVTLSCSPISGHRSVSWYQQTPGQGLQFLFEYFSETQRNKGNFPGRFSGRQFSNSRSEMNVSTLELGDSALYLCASSLGLAGSTDTQYFGPGTRLTVL.